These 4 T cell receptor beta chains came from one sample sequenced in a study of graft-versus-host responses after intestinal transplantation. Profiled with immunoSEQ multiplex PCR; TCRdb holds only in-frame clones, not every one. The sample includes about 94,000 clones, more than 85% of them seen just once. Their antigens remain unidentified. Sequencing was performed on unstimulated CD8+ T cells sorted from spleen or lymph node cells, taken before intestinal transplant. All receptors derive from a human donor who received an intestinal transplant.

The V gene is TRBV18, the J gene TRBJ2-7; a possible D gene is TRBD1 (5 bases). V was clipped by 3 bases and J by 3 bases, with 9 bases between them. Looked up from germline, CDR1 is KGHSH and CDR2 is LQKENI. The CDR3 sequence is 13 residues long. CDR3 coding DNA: TGTGCCAGCTCACCCAAAGACAGCTACGAGCAGTACTTC. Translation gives CASSPKDSYEQYF.

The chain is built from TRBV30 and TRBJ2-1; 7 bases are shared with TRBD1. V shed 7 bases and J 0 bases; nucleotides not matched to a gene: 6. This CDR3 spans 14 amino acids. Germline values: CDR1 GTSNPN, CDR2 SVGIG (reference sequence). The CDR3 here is CAYNRDSSYNEQFF. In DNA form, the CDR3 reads TGTGCCTACAACCGGGACAGCTCCTACAATGAGCAGTTCTTC.

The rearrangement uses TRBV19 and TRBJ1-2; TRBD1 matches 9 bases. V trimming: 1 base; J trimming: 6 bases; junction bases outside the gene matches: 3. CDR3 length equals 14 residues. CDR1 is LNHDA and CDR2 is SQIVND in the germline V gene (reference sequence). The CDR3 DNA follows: TGTGCCAGTAGTATAGTTGGGACAGGGCATGGCTACACCTTC. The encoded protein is CASSIVGTGHGYTF.

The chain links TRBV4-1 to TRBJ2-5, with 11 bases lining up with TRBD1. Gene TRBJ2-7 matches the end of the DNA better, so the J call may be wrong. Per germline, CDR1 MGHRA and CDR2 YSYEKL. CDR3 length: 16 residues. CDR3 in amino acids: CASSQAGTGGIYEQYF. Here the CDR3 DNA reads TGCGCCAGCAGCCAAGCCGGGACAGGGGGGATTTACGAGCAGTACTTC.